This record covers a single T cell receptor (beta chain). Its antigen target is currently unknown. No base-level quality is on record; no much larger clone is a single base apart. Genomic DNA was extracted from sorted cells for sequencing of the TCRbeta CDR3 region. The immunoSEQ Assay was used for sequencing of TCRbeta CDR3 regions. TCRdb retrieved this table from immuneACCESS and kept in-frame rearrangements only. Not all clones are present; in checked studies, unresolved V genes account for under half, and no reason is known for the remainder. This sample lists roughly 59,000 clones; approximately 80% were detected once. About 2.1% of the sample belongs to the ten largest clones. The data derive from a study of OX40 agonist ivuxolimab in advanced cancers. For the study in its entirety: Ivuxolimab was an agonistic, fully human IgG2 monoclonal antibody directed against OX40 (CD134), a costimulatory receptor. Partial responses were achieved by three dose-escalation patients, of whom one had hepatocellular carcinoma and two had cutaneous melanoma. Peripheral TCRbeta sequencing was intended to test whether TCR sequence diversity was altered and clonal T-cell expansion was caused by ivuxolimab. Prior anti-PD-1, anti-PD-L1 or anti-CTLA-4 therapy was permitted, and 35% to 40% of dose-escalation patients had received checkpoint inhibitors. In the dose-escalation cohort, around four fifths of patients were male, and the mean age was 60 years with a range of roughly 20 to 85. The monotherapy dose-escalation portion (N ≈ 52 patients) of the phase I ivuxolimab trial is reported in the paper. Intravenous ivuxolimab was administered to patients every 2 weeks at six dose levels: 0.01, 0.1, 0.3, 1.5, 3 and 10 mg/kg. Among the roughly 50 dose-escalation patients, 19 had hepatocellular carcinoma, roughly 15 melanoma, 9 renal cell carcinoma and 9 head and neck cancer. Findings and caveats that apply to the study as a whole: Low levels of normalized T-cell clonal expansion were also shown by some nonresponding patients. Clonal expansion of both CD4+ and CD8+ blood T cells was observed from baseline to week 6 at doses 0.1 to 3.0 mg/kg. On average, CD8+ T cells showed more expanded clones than CD4+ T cells after ivuxolimab. In the 0.1-3.0 mg/kg groups, partial responders had among the lowest normalized peripheral clonal expansion, particularly in CD8+ T cells. Antigen specificity was not determined for the clonally expanded peripheral T cells.

CDR1 and CDR2, looked up from the germline V gene (reference sequence), are GTSNPN and SVGIG. The CDR3 contains 14 residues, cysteine and phenylalanine counted. Only the CDR3 region is kept as DNA, spanning 42 bases read in frame from base 1. The junction shows trimming of 2 bases on V and 10 bases on J, and the gene matches do not reach 7 bases of it. The trial excluded patients who had a history of autoimmune disease or who were on systemic immunosuppression. Peripheral blood for TCR sequencing was drawn from every dose cohort at baseline, at cycle 4 day 1 and at cycle 7 day 1. The samples were drawn from a first-in-human, open-label, multicenter phase I dose-escalation trial of ivuxolimab. Adults with locally advanced or metastatic melanoma, renal cell carcinoma, hepatocellular carcinoma or head and neck squamous cell carcinoma were enrolled in the trial. Before TCR sequencing, CD4+ T cells and CD8+ T cells were sorted from peripheral blood as separate populations.

The sequenced sample was CD4+ or CD8+ T cells sorted from blood, obtained in a trial of the OX40 agonist ivuxolimab. The clonotype comes from an adult with an advanced solid tumor such as melanoma, head and neck, liver or kidney cancer. The chain is made from TRBV30 and TRBJ1-6, with TRBD1 matching 8 junction bases. The DNA is TGTGCCTGGAGTCGCGGACAGGGAGGATCACCCCTCCACTTT. Its translation is CAWSRGQGGSPLHF.